Given below is one T cell receptor beta chain in context. The V gene end was trimmed by 5 bases and the J gene end by 2 bases; junction bases not matched to a gene: 5. Germline CDR1 and CDR2: SGHVS and FNYEAQ. This CDR3 spans 15 amino acids. These data are taken from a study of control samples from healthy donors and cancer patients. Sequenced by immunoSEQ multiplex PCR; TCRdb stores in-frame clones only, minus some. This sample has about 140,000 clones, with approximately 92% found just once. The receptor comes from a man aged 25 to 40 in good health. Sequenced input: blood. The chain links TRBV7-6 to TRBJ1-5, with 8 bases identical to TRBD1. DNA for the CDR3: TGTGCCAGCAGCAGAGACAGGGGTGGCAATCAGCCCCAGCATTTT. It specifies CASSRDRGGNQPQHF.